These 25 T cell receptor beta chains share one sample of origin, sequenced in a study of cytomegalovirus exposure and HLA in healthy donors. In the PCR, 60 Vbeta and 13 Jbeta primers were used. Assay: immunoSEQ multiplex PCR; the TCRdb copy retains only in-frame clones and omits some. The sample carries around 180,000 clones, over 60% recorded once. The sequenced sample consisted of PBMCs. These receptors were collected from a woman in her 40s in good health and CMV-seronegative.

The genes are TRBV9 and TRBJ1-4; tentative D call: TRBD1 (6 bases). Trimming removed 4 bases at V and 6 bases at J, with 22 bases between. CDR1 and CDR2 from the germline V gene are SGDLS and YYNGEE. The CDR3 has 17 residues. CDR3 residues: CASSPPGFEGGDEKLFF. The CDR3 DNA is TGTGCCAGCAGCCCACCCGGTTTTGAGGGGGGGGATGAAAAACTGTTTTTT.

The chain uses TRBV29-1 and TRBJ1-5; 7 bases fit TRBD1. This CDR3 is built from 13 residues. In germline, CDR1 is SQVTM, CDR2 ANQGSEA. The V and J ends lost 6 bases and 1 base, in that order; junction bases with no gene match: 3. In DNA, the CDR3 is TGCAGCGTCCGGGGACAGAGCAATCAGCCCCAGCATTTT. Its translation is CSVRGQSNQPQHF.

The chain has TRBV11-3 and TRBJ1-3, with 11 positions matching TRBD1. In germline, CDR1 is SGHNT, CDR2 YENEEA. Trimming cost V 6 bases and J 2 bases; bases outside gene matches: 3. The CDR3 length is 15 residues. CDR3 DNA: TGTGCCAGCAGGATGGGACAGGGGGCTGGAAACACCATATATTTT. Translation: CASRMGQGAGNTIYF.

CDR3 sequence reads: CASSPTAVRQPQHF. The CDR3 DNA reads TGTGCCAGCTCACCAACGGCAGTCAGGCAGCCCCAGCATTTT. The V and J genes are TRBV18 and TRBJ1-5; D remains unclear. Trimming removed 2 bases from V and 7 bases from J, with 12 bases in between. In germline, CDR1 is KGHSH, CDR2 LQKENI. This CDR3 region has 14 residues.

This rearrangement joins TRBV20-1 to TRBJ1-1, with D unclear. Germline CDR1 reads DFQATT; CDR2 reads SNEGSKA (reference sequence). V lost 1 base and J 8 bases, leaving 5 bases between the germline ends. CDR3 length: 10 residues. CDR3 bases: TGCAGTGCTAGAGGGCGGGAAGCTTTCTTT. This gives the protein CSARGREAFF.

V usage is TRBV6-6 and J usage is TRBJ1-5, with D possibly being TRBD1 (5 bases). V was cut by 6 bases and J by 7 bases, with 13 bases left in between. The germline V gene encodes CDR1 MNHNY and CDR2 SVGAGI (reference sequence). This CDR3 region has 13 residues. The DNA for the CDR3 is TGTGCCAGCAGAGAAGGGGACTGGCAGCCCCAGCATTTT. It codes for CASREGDWQPQHF.

The rearrangement links TRBV27 to TRBJ1-5, with 8 positions matching TRBD1. The V gene end was trimmed by 1 base and the J gene end by 7 bases; junction bases not matched to a gene: 6. The CDR3 runs 15 residues. The V gene's germline CDR1 is MNHEY and CDR2 SMNVEV (reference sequence). Here the CDR3 reads CASSLYGQGRQPQHF. Here the CDR3 DNA reads TGTGCCAGCAGTTTATACGGACAGGGCCGCCAGCCCCAGCATTTT.

This rearrangement joins TRBV6-1 to TRBJ2-5, with 7 positions matching TRBD2. This CDR3 contains 14 residues. The germline gives CDR1 MNHNS, CDR2 SASEGT. Trimming removed 6 bases from V and 5 bases from J; junction bases left unmatched: 9. The CDR3 region is CASRRAGAHETQYF. In DNA form, the CDR3 reads TGTGCCAGCAGGAGGGCGGGAGCCCATGAGACCCAGTACTTC.

This sequence joins TRBV4-1 and TRBJ2-1, with D possibly being TRBD2 (5 bases). This CDR3 spans 17 amino acids. Germline V gene sequence: CDR1 MGHRA, CDR2 YSYEKL. V shed 3 bases and J shed 4 bases, with 19 bases lying between them. The chain's CDR3 is CASSQTRAGARYNEQFF. The CDR3 DNA sequence: TGCGCCAGCAGCCAGACGAGGGCAGGAGCTCGATACAATGAGCAGTTCTTC.

To note about this clone: The same CDR3 also results from other DNA sequences found in this sample. V and J are TRBV5-6 and TRBJ1-1; D is ambiguous. The CDR3 sequence is 13 residues long. V dropped 0 bases and J dropped 1 base, with 4 bases sitting between them. CDR1 is SGHDT and CDR2 is YYEEEE in the germline V gene. CDR3 region: CASSLGRNTEAFF. The CDR3 nucleotides read TGTGCCAGCAGCTTGGGGAGGAACACTGAAGCTTTCTTT.

The rearrangement joins TRBV5-1 to TRBJ2-5; TRBD2 matches 13 bases. V shed 5 bases, J shed 4 bases, and the junction held 11 bases outside the gene matches. Germline V gene lookup returns CDR1 SGHRS and CDR2 YFSETQ. The CDR3 length is 17 residues. The CDR3 DNA follows: TGCGCCAGCAGGGCCGGGACTAGCGGGGCCGTTGTAGAGACCCAGTACTTC. Its translation is CASRAGTSGAVVETQYF.

The genes are TRBV18 and TRBJ1-1, with 8 bases aligning to TRBD1. Unmatched junction bases numbered 15, after V lost 3 bases and J lost 3 bases. This CDR3 comprises 18 residues. Germline V gene lookup returns CDR1 KGHSH and CDR2 LQKENI. DNA for the CDR3: TGTGCCAGCTCACCCAGTCGACAGGGGACCTTTTTATACACTGAAGCTTTCTTT. It is translated as CASSPSRQGTFLYTEAFF.

V and J are TRBV19 and TRBJ2-1; perhaps TRBD1 as D (6 bases). Germline loops: CDR1 LNHDA, CDR2 SQIVND (reference sequence). The CDR3 contains 16 residues. The V end lost 7 bases, the J end lost 8 bases, and 24 bases lay between the germline ends. In nucleotides, the CDR3 is TGTGCCAGTAAGCATCGGGCAGGGGTTCAATTCGATGAGCAGTTCTTC. Its protein is CASKHRAGVQFDEQFF.

The gene calls are TRBV5-4 and TRBJ1-1; 7 bases fit TRBD1. With 5 bases clipped from V and 1 base from J, the junction kept 8 bases outside the gene matches. CDR3 length equals 15 residues. From germline, CDR1 is SGHNT and CDR2 YYREEE (reference sequence). The CDR3 loop is CASSLQGFANTEAFF. CDR3 bases: TGTGCCAGCAGTTTACAGGGGTTCGCGAACACTGAAGCTTTCTTT.

This rearrangement joins TRBV4-2 to TRBJ2-5, with 9 bases identical to TRBD2. The germline V gene encodes CDR1 LGHNA and CDR2 YNFKEQ. The CDR3 length is 16 residues. Trimming took 1 base from V and 5 from J; bases not matched to a gene: 8. CDR3 DNA: TGTGCCAGCAGCCAAGGGGGGGGACTAGCCGGGGAGACCCAGTACTTC. Its translation: CASSQGGGLAGETQYF.

This chain connects TRBV11-3 to TRBJ2-6, with a tentative D call TRBD1 (6 bases). Germline V gene sequence: CDR1 SGHNT, CDR2 YENEEA. V was shortened by 0 bases and J by 3 bases, with 18 bases between the two germline ends. The CDR3 runs 19 residues. CDR3 sequence (DNA): TGTGCCAGCAGCTTAGATCTAAACAGGGCAAGGAGTGGGGCCAACGTCCTGACTTTC. Translated: CASSLDLNRARSGANVLTF.

The V gene is TRBV30, the J gene TRBJ2-7, with 8 bases matching TRBD1. The V gene's germline CDR1 is GTSNPN and CDR2 SVGIG (reference sequence). The CDR3 is made up of 14 amino acids. With 1 base clipped from V and 2 bases from J, the junction kept 4 bases outside the gene matches. CDR3 bases: TGTGCCTGGAGTGGCGACAGGGGTGCCTACGAGCAGTACTTC. Its protein is CAWSGDRGAYEQYF.

This clone came up a few times. The V gene is TRBV19, the J gene TRBJ1-2, with no clear D. V lost 3 bases to trimming and J lost 4 bases, with 9 bases between them. Germline CDR1 reads LNHDA; CDR2 reads SQIVND (reference sequence). The CDR3 spans 13 residues. The CDR3 is CASSISEGYGYTF. The CDR3 DNA reads TGTGCCAGTAGTATTAGCGAAGGCTATGGCTACACCTTC.

The chain links TRBV11-3 to TRBJ2-6; 10 bases line up with TRBD2. The germline V gene encodes CDR1 SGHNT and CDR2 YENEEA. This CDR3 spans 19 amino acids. V dropped 3 bases and J dropped 2; count of bases not matched to a gene: 10. CDR3 bases: TGTGCCAGCAGCTTGTTGCCCCCCGGACTAGCGGCTGGGGCCAACGTCCTGACTTTC. This sequence encodes CASSLLPPGLAAGANVLTF.

This chain connects TRBV6-1 to TRBJ2-7; D perhaps matches TRBD2 (6 bases). Trimming cost V 2 bases and J 3 bases, with 14 bases left between them. The CDR3 is made up of 15 amino acids. Germline assignment: CDR1 MNHNS and CDR2 SASEGT. In nucleotides, the CDR3 is TGTGCCAGCAGTGAACGGGCGGGGACGATCTACGAGCAGTACGTC. Its translation: CASSERAGTIYEQYV.

The chain links TRBV6-5 to TRBJ1-1; TRBD1 aligns across 11 bases. The CDR3 runs 14 residues. The junction had 3 bases not matched to a gene; V was cut back by 4 bases and J by 5 bases. CDR1 and CDR2 (germline): MNHEY, SVGAGI. The CDR3 DNA follows: TGTGCCAGCAGTTGGACAGGGGGCGGAACTGAAGCTTTCTTT. The encoded protein is CASSWTGGGTEAFF.

The chain employs TRBV7-8 and TRBJ2-7; TRBD2 is a possible D gene (6 bases). V lost 5 bases to trimming and J lost 4 bases, with 18 bases between them. The length of the CDR3 is 15 residues. CDR1 is SGHVS and CDR2 is FQNEAQ in the germline V gene. The CDR3: CASSLGGPGLYEQYV. The CDR3 DNA is TGTGCCAGCAGCCTTGGAGGGCCGGGGCTATACGAGCAGTACGTC.

The chain is built from TRBV5-1 and TRBJ2-2; D is possibly TRBD1 (5 bases). Deletions cut 4 bases from V and 4 bases from J, with 14 bases between. Germline V gives CDR1 SGHRS, CDR2 YFSETQ. The CDR3 runs to 15 residues. The CDR3 is CASSLTLGPTGELFF. The CDR3 nucleotides read TGCGCCAGCAGCCTGACATTGGGGCCCACCGGGGAGCTGTTTTTT.

This sequence joins TRBV7-2 and TRBJ1-1, with TRBD1 matching 7 bases. This CDR3 region has 13 residues. V shed 5 bases and J 7 bases; nucleotides not matched to a gene: 7. CDR1 and CDR2 from the germline V gene are SGHTA and FQGNSA. CDR3 in DNA: TGTGCCAGCAGCAACAGGGGAGGACTTGAAGCTTTCTTT. Its protein product is CASSNRGGLEAFF.

There are a few counts of this clone. This chain joins TRBV7-9 and TRBJ2-3, with a possible D match to TRBD2 (5 bases). From germline, CDR1 is SEHNR and CDR2 FQNEAQ (reference sequence). Trimming removed 1 base from V and 1 base from J, with 9 bases in between. This CDR3 is 15 amino acids long. The CDR3 DNA is TGTGCCAGCAGCTTAGGTTTTAGCGGCACAGATACGCAGTATTTT. Its translation is CASSLGFSGTDTQYF.